This entry lists 27 T cell receptor beta chains sequenced from one sample in a study of cytomegalovirus exposure and HLA in healthy donors. Primers: 60 Vbeta forward and 13 Jbeta reverse. The repertoire was sequenced with immunoSEQ multiplex PCR; TCRdb's copy has only in-frame clones and lacks some. The profile shows a few hundred thousand clones, 70% to 90% of them singletons. Material for sequencing was PBMCs. These receptors all stem from a woman between 18 and 29 years old in good health and CMV-seronegative.

J is TRBJ1-5 and V is TRBV29-1, with TRBD1 matching 8 bases. CDR3 size: 13 residues. From germline, CDR1 is SQVTM and CDR2 ANQGSEA. With 4 bases clipped from V and 4 bases from J, the junction kept 3 bases outside the gene matches. The CDR3 region has the DNA TGCAGCGTTGGGACAGGGCCTAATCAGCCCCAGCATTTT. Translating gives CSVGTGPNQPQHF.

This clone came up a few times. J is TRBJ2-1 and V is TRBV30; 9 positions agree with TRBD2. J lost 4 bases, V lost 8 bases, and 6 bases had no gene match. The CDR3 loop spans 13 amino acids. Germline-derived CDR1 and CDR2 are GTSNPN and SVGIG (reference sequence). This CDR3 reads CARQRGDYNEQFF. The CDR3 DNA is TGTGCCCGCCAGCGGGGGGATTACAATGAGCAGTTCTTC.

The chain couples TRBV27 to TRBJ2-1; TRBD2 aligns across 9 bases. Unmatched junction bases numbered 8, after V lost 6 bases and J lost 2 bases. The CDR3 contains 16 residues. The germline V gene encodes CDR1 MNHEY and CDR2 SMNVEV (reference sequence). The CDR3 spells CASSPPGGGAYNEQFF. The CDR3 DNA reads as TGTGCCAGCAGCCCCCCCGGCGGGGGGGCCTACAATGAGCAGTTCTTC.

V gene TRBV4-1 combines with J gene TRBJ1-1; unclear D gene. Germline loops: CDR1 MGHRA, CDR2 YSYEKL. V was clipped by 1 base and J by 6 bases, with 15 bases between them. CDR3 size: 15 residues. The CDR3 region is CASSQGAQNGPEAFF. In DNA form, the CDR3 reads TGCGCCAGCAGCCAAGGTGCACAGAATGGCCCTGAAGCTTTCTTT.

This chain uses TRBV2 with TRBJ1-2, with TRBD1 identical over 8 bases. J was trimmed by 3 bases and V by 11 bases; bases with no gene match: 8. The CDR3 contains 13 residues. Per germline, CDR1 SNHLY and CDR2 FYNNEI. The chain's CDR3 is CAGTGMNDYGYTF. CDR3 nucleotide sequence: TGTGCCGGGACAGGAATGAACGACTATGGCTACACCTTC.

The chain combines TRBV5-8 with TRBJ1-5, with unresolved D. Germline V gene lookup returns CDR1 SGHTS and CDR2 YDEGEE. This CDR3 spans 13 amino acids. Trimming took off 1 base at V and 3 bases at J, with 5 bases between the two ends. The CDR3 sequence: CASSLNYNQPQHF. CDR3 DNA sequence: TGTGCCAGCAGCTTGAATTACAATCAGCCCCAGCATTTT.

This chain links TRBV7-3 with TRBJ2-5; 8 bases match TRBD1. The V gene's germline CDR1 is SGHTA and CDR2 FQGTGA. This CDR3 is built from 15 residues. Germline trimming cut 2 bases from V and 2 bases from J; bases unmatched to any gene: 4. CDR3 region: CASSLSGQGQETQYF. The CDR3, as DNA: TGTGCCAGCAGCTTATCCGGACAGGGACAAGAGACCCAGTACTTC.

V gene TRBV7-9 combines with J gene TRBJ2-2; 9 bases line up with TRBD1. Losses at the gene ends were 3 bases for V and 6 bases for J; bases not matched to a gene: 5. Germline V gene sequence: CDR1 SEHNR, CDR2 FQNEAQ (reference sequence). CDR3 length: 15 amino acids. CDR3 in DNA: TGTGCCAGCAGCTTCCGAGACAGGGGGTCCGGGGAGCTGTTTTTT. Its protein product is CASSFRDRGSGELFF.

The chain joins TRBV11-1 to TRBJ1-1; a possible D gene is TRBD1 (6 bases). V lost 4 bases and J lost 0, with 12 bases in between. Germline loops: CDR1 SGHAT, CDR2 FQDESV (reference sequence). The CDR3 is 15 amino acids. The CDR3: CASSSPRGLNTEAFF. The DNA of the CDR3 is TGTGCCAGCAGCTCGCCCAGGGGATTGAACACTGAAGCTTTCTTT.

J is TRBJ2-2 and V is TRBV9; D ambiguous. The CDR3 spans 14 residues. Looked up from germline, CDR1 is SGDLS and CDR2 is YYNGEE. The V end lost 3 bases, the J end lost 3 bases, and 9 bases lay between the germline ends. Here the CDR3 DNA reads TGTGCCAGCAGCGCTGACATTTACACCGGGGAGCTGTTTTTT. This encodes CASSADIYTGELFF.

V gene TRBV9 combines with J gene TRBJ2-5, with 8 nucleotides matching TRBD2. The V gene's germline CDR1 is SGDLS and CDR2 YYNGEE. Unmatched junction bases numbered 6, after V lost 0 bases and J lost 5 bases. This CDR3 contains 15 residues. CDR3: CASSVGAGDVETQYF. The CDR3 DNA follows: TGTGCCAGCAGCGTAGGAGCGGGGGATGTGGAGACCCAGTACTTC.

This chain links TRBV30 with TRBJ2-7; 7 bases map to TRBD1. Germline loops: CDR1 GTSNPN, CDR2 SVGIG (reference sequence). CDR3 length equals 15 residues. V lost 0 bases, J lost 5 bases, and 10 bases stayed unmatched. This CDR3 is CAWSVERQGRNEQYF. CDR3 DNA sequence: TGTGCCTGGAGTGTTGAGAGACAGGGTCGGAACGAGCAGTACTTC.

This clone was recorded once. V gene TRBV27 combines with J gene TRBJ1-3; D unclear. The germline V gene has CDR1 MNHEY and CDR2 SMNVEV (reference sequence). The V end was cut by 3 bases, the J end by 0 bases, with 15 bases between. The CDR3 has 17 amino acids. The CDR3 DNA sequence: TGTGCCAGCAGTTTTTGGGGAGGCCCGAGCTCTGGAAACACCATATATTTT. It yields the protein CASSFWGGPSSGNTIYF.

This clone was counted once. This chain joins TRBV29-1 and TRBJ1-2; unclear D gene. CDR3 length equals 11 residues. Between the trimmed V and J ends, which lost 8 bases and 6 bases, there was a span of 13 bases. From germline, CDR1 is SQVTM and CDR2 ANQGSEA. CDR3 protein: CSITAFDGYTF. In nucleotides, the CDR3 is TGCAGCATAACAGCCTTTGATGGCTACACCTTC.

The genes are TRBV15 and TRBJ2-5; 8 bases line up with TRBD1. The J call may be mistaken, given a closer DNA end match to TRBJ2-7. CDR3 length equals 15 residues. CDR1 and CDR2 from the germline V gene are LNHNV and YYDKDF (reference sequence). Here the CDR3 reads CATSRDRQGAHEQYF. In DNA form, the CDR3 reads TGTGCCACCAGCAGAGATCGGCAGGGGGCCCACGAGCAGTACTTC.

The rearrangement joins TRBV9 to TRBJ1-2; TRBD1 aligns across 10 bases. The germline V gene has CDR1 SGDLS and CDR2 YYNGEE. Trimming cost V 7 bases and J 7 bases; bases outside gene matches: 13. The CDR3 spans 15 residues. In DNA, the CDR3 is TGTGCCAGCCACACCACGGGGACAGGGGCTTCTGGCTACACCTTC. Its protein product is CASHTTGTGASGYTF.

This clone was picked up a small number of times. J is TRBJ1-2 and V is TRBV11-2, with D perhaps matching TRBD1 (5 bases). Between the trimmed V and J ends, which lost 1 base and 3 bases, there was a span of 12 bases. CDR1 is SGHAT, CDR2 FQNNGV, per germline. This CDR3 contains 15 residues. The CDR3 region is CASSLAGAGDYGYTF. As DNA, the CDR3 is TGTGCCAGCAGCTTAGCTGGGGCAGGCGACTATGGCTACACCTTC.

This sequence joins TRBV18 and TRBJ2-1; 10 positions agree with TRBD1. The CDR3 extends over 14 amino acids. The junction had 3 bases not matched to a gene; V was cut back by 3 bases and J by 7 bases. In germline, CDR1 is KGHSH, CDR2 LQKENI. CDR3 nucleotides: TGTGCCAGCTCACCCCCGGGACAGGGGAATGAGCAGTTCTTC. Its protein is CASSPPGQGNEQFF.

The V call is TRBV23-1, the J call TRBJ2-7, with D possibly matching TRBD2 (5 bases). TRBV23-1 is identified as an open reading frame with a role that is uncertain. This CDR3 region has 16 residues. V lost 3 bases to trimming and J lost 2 bases, with 17 bases between them. CDR3 sequence: CASSHLAHPPTYEQYF. The CDR3 region has the DNA TGCGCCAGCAGTCACCTAGCCCATCCCCCTACCTACGAGCAGTACTTC.

V gene TRBV10-3 combines with J gene TRBJ2-1, with D possibly TRBD2 on 6 matching bases. Trimming took off 9 bases at V and 3 bases at J, with 15 bases between the two ends. Germline CDR1 and CDR2: ENHRY and SYGVKD. This CDR3 has 14 residues. CDR3 amino acids: CAMRRGVGYNEQFF. The CDR3, as DNA: TGTGCCATGAGGAGGGGTGTAGGCTACAATGAGCAGTTCTTC.

This clone has just a few counts. The chain recombines TRBV5-1 with TRBJ1-4; 9 bases match TRBD1. CDR1 is SGHRS, CDR2 YFSETQ, per germline. This CDR3 has 19 residues. After removal of 4 bases from V and 8 bases from J, the junction contained 21 bases not matched to a gene. The CDR3 loop is CASSRYLPGQGMTEEKLFF. The CDR3 DNA reads TGCGCCAGCAGCAGATATCTTCCGGGACAGGGAATGACGGAGGAAAAACTGTTTTTT.

This clone was counted a single time. This chain joins TRBV5-1 and TRBJ2-3; D might be TRBD2 (5 bases). Germline V gene data show CDR1 as SGHRS and CDR2 as YFSETQ. The CDR3 length is 15 residues. V was trimmed by 3 bases and J by 4 bases, leaving 15 bases between them. CDR3 amino acids: CASSSSNLASDTQYF. The CDR3 DNA reads as TGCGCCAGCAGCTCGAGCAACCTAGCTTCAGATACGCAGTATTTT. Drawing the rest from reference TRBV5-1 and TRBJ2-3, the complete variable domain is KAGVTQTPRYLIKTRGQQVTLSCSPISGHRSVSWYQQTPGQGLQFLFEYFSETQRNKGNFPGRFSGRQFSNSRSEMNVSTLELGDSALYLCASSSSNLASDTQYFGPGTRLTVL.

The chain is built from TRBV2 and TRBJ2-7; 7 bases map to TRBD2. The germline gives CDR1 SNHLY, CDR2 FYNNEI. The V and J ends lost 5 bases and 2 bases, in that order; junction bases with no gene match: 6. The CDR3 runs 14 residues. In DNA, the CDR3 is TGTGCCAGCAGTTTTGGCGGGGGAACCTACGAGCAGTACTTC. Protein product: CASSFGGGTYEQYF.

This chain's CDR3 is CSVIANTEAFF. Here the CDR3 DNA reads TGCAGCGTAATAGCGAACACTGAAGCTTTCTTT. This rearrangement joins TRBV29-1 to TRBJ1-1; D is ambiguous. This CDR3 spans 11 amino acids. Germline assignment: CDR1 SQVTM and CDR2 ANQGSEA. Trimming pared 6 bases from V and 1 base from J, leaving 6 bases between.

This chain links TRBV6-5 with TRBJ1-6; D uncertain. Looked up from germline, CDR1 is MNHEY and CDR2 is SVGAGI. The CDR3 totals 14 residues. V was trimmed by 5 bases and J by 10 bases, leaving 15 bases between them. The CDR3 sequence: CASSLGISRSPLHF. Here the CDR3 DNA reads TGTGCCAGCAGTCTCGGGATTTCTAGATCACCCCTCCACTTT.

The CDR3 reads CASSPQVGVYGYTF. In DNA form, the CDR3 reads TGTGCCAGCAGCCCTCAGGTGGGCGTCTATGGCTACACCTTC. The chain couples TRBV5-6 to TRBJ1-2; D unclear. This CDR3 spans 14 amino acids. CDR1 and CDR2 (germline): SGHDT, YYEEEE. V was pared by 4 bases and J by 4 bases, with 14 bases between.

This chain connects TRBV5-6 to TRBJ2-1; TRBD2 agrees at 8 bases. Germline V gives CDR1 SGHDT, CDR2 YYEEEE. Unmatched junction bases numbered 12, after V lost 2 bases and J lost 5 bases. The CDR3 contains 17 residues. CDR3: CASSLGIAGGLHNEQFF. CDR3 coding DNA: TGTGCCAGCAGCTTAGGCATCGCGGGGGGACTCCACAATGAGCAGTTCTTC. Combining the CDR3 with reference TRBV5-6 and TRBJ2-1 gives the whole variable domain DAGVTQSPTHLIKTRGQQVTLRCSPKSGHDTVSWYQQALGQGPQFIFQYYEEEERQRGNFPDRFSGHQFPNYSSELNVNALLLGDSALYLCASSLGIAGGLHNEQFFGPGTRLTVL.